This TCR beta chain was sequenced during a study of blood T cells in healthy people across ages. Study-wide findings and caveats: Underestimates were what the diversity estimates from one million T cells were considered to be. Researchers said unsorted PBMCs prevented a conclusive naive versus antigen-experienced comparison.

Details on this clonotype: Its antigen remains unknown.

Drawn from each donor were 8.5 to 10 milliliters of peripheral blood. PBMCs, at least 6 million per sample, were isolated. This CDR3 is 13 amino acids long. Germline V CDR1 and CDR2: SGDLS, YYNGEE. Trimming left V 3 bases short and J 4 bases short, with 10 bases between. A J-beta primer mix and a sample-barcoded 5' primer were used in a second PCR of roughly 7 to 12 cycles. TCRdb re-called the 5' RACE reads through MiXCR, storing one row per CDR3 protein. This table has 1.5 million to 2 million distinct CDR3 sequences, roughly two fifths appearing once. This receptor was obtained from a human donor in good health. Sequencing was carried out using blood. V usage is TRBV9 and J usage is TRBJ1-1; a weak D match, TRBD1 (5 bases). The CDR3 loop is CASSGGGGTEAFF. CDR3 nucleotide sequence: TGTGCCAGCAGCGGCGGGGGGGGCACTGAAGCTTTCTTT.